The next 22 T cell receptor beta chains were all read from a single sample in a study of blood T cell repertoires in COVID-19. Clones were read by immunoSEQ multiplex PCR, and TCRdb kept only the in-frame ones, dropping some. The profile shows approximately 220,000 clones, 85% to 90% of them singletons. The sequencing sample was made of peripheral blood. Receptors originate from a man aged 60 to 69 with acute or convalescent COVID-19.

This clone was detected a few times. The chain recombines TRBV12-5 with TRBJ1-1; 7 bases are a match to TRBD1. The CDR3 totals 12 residues. The junction had 6 bases not matched to a gene; V was cut back by 6 bases and J by 8 bases. CDR1 is LGHNT and CDR2 is FRNRAP in the germline V gene. The CDR3 region has the DNA TGTGCTAGTGGCCAGGGGACAGAGGAAGCTTTCTTT. Amino acid sequence: CASGQGTEEAFF.

This clone has just one count. The V gene is TRBV15, the J gene TRBJ2-1; 8 bases match TRBD1. Germline V CDR1 and CDR2: LNHNV, YYDKDF (reference sequence). V dropped 3 bases and J dropped 6; count of bases not matched to a gene: 13. There are 17 residues in the CDR3. The CDR3 loop reads CATSRGSFGQGANEQFF. The CDR3 bases are TGTGCCACCAGCAGGGGATCGTTCGGACAGGGAGCCAATGAGCAGTTCTTC.

V gene TRBV4-2 combines with J gene TRBJ1-2; 8 bases agree with TRBD1. CDR3 size: 13 residues. Germline lookup yields CDR1 LGHNA and CDR2 YNFKEQ. V lost 0 bases to trimming and J lost 6 bases; unmatched junction nucleotides: 0. The CDR3 coding sequence is TGTGCCAGCAGCCAAGACAGGGGGCATGGCTACACCTTC. Residues: CASSQDRGHGYTF.

The genes are TRBV28 and TRBJ2-3; 10 positions match TRBD2. V gave up 2 bases and J gave up 0 bases; unmatched junction bases: 5. This CDR3 is 17 amino acids long. Germline V gene lookup returns CDR1 MDHEN and CDR2 SYDVKM. This CDR3 is CASSLSLAGVSTDTQYF. The CDR3 nucleotides read TGTGCCAGCAGTTTAAGTCTAGCGGGGGTTAGCACAGATACGCAGTATTTT.

J is TRBJ2-2 and V is TRBV9, with 9 bases identical to TRBD1. CDR3 length: 14 residues. Germline V gene sequence: CDR1 SGDLS, CDR2 YYNGEE. V lost 4 bases, J lost 8 bases, and 6 bases stayed unmatched. CDR3 amino acids: CASSTQGAGGELFF. Written as DNA, the CDR3 is TGTGCCAGCAGCACACAGGGGGCAGGAGGGGAGCTGTTTTTT.

V usage is TRBV5-5 and J usage is TRBJ2-4; TRBD2 aligns across 8 bases. There are 14 residues in the CDR3. Per the germline V gene, CDR1 is SGHKS and CDR2 is YYEKEE (reference sequence). The ends lost 4 bases at V and 7 bases at J; junction bases unmatched: 7. This CDR3 reads CASSAGGGPNIQYF. The CDR3 nucleotides read TGTGCCAGCAGCGCCGGCGGGGGGCCCAACATTCAGTACTTC.

The rearrangement uses TRBV11-1 and TRBJ2-1; tentatively, D is TRBD2 (7 bases). Trimming cost V 0 bases and J 9 bases, with 12 bases left between them. This CDR3 has 14 amino acids. The germline V gene has CDR1 SGHAT and CDR2 FQDESV (reference sequence). CDR3 in amino acids: CASSLAGGLGEQFF. The CDR3 region has the DNA TGTGCCAGCAGCTTAGCGGGGGGGCTCGGTGAGCAGTTCTTC.

V usage is TRBV5-6 and J usage is TRBJ1-1; D is possibly TRBD1 (5 bases). CDR1 SGHDT and CDR2 YYEEEE come from the germline V gene. The CDR3 runs 16 residues. V was clipped by 0 bases and J by 2 bases, with 14 bases between them. CDR3 in amino acids: CASSLELAGPNTEAFF. CDR3 nucleotide sequence: TGTGCCAGCAGCTTGGAATTAGCAGGGCCTAACACTGAAGCTTTCTTT.

This chain links TRBV28 with TRBJ1-6, with unresolved D. This CDR3 is 13 amino acids long. The germline V gene has CDR1 MDHEN and CDR2 SYDVKM. The germline V and J ends were trimmed by 3 bases and 8 bases, with 8 bases remaining between them. CDR3 nucleotides: TGTGCCAGCAGTTTTTTTAATGATTCACCCCTCCACTTT. It is translated as CASSFFNDSPLHF.

The chain is built from TRBV24-1 and TRBJ2-3, with a tentative D call TRBD2 (5 bases). This CDR3 comprises 11 residues. Trimming stripped 8 bases from V and 6 bases from J, with 8 bases between. Looked up from germline, CDR1 is KGHDR and CDR2 is SFDVKD. CDR3 coding DNA: TGTGCCACCACAAGCGGCGATACGCAGTATTTT. As protein: CATTSGDTQYF.

The chain is built from TRBV5-8 and TRBJ1-2, with TRBD1 as a possible D gene (5 bases). The CDR3 has 15 amino acids. V was pared by 3 bases and J by 8 bases, with 20 bases between. Germline V gene lookup returns CDR1 SGHTS and CDR2 YDEGEE. CDR3 amino acids: CASSSGAGGRRGYTF. The CDR3 coding sequence is TGTGCCAGCAGCTCCGGCGCCGGGGGGAGAAGAGGCTACACCTTC.

The chain couples TRBV19 to TRBJ2-7, with TRBD1 identical over 9 bases. The V segment lost 4 bases and the J segment 6 bases; nucleotides outside the gene matches: 10. CDR3 length: 15 amino acids. From germline, CDR1 is LNHDA and CDR2 SQIVND (reference sequence). The CDR3 is CASSTYGTGSGEQYF. CDR3 coding DNA: TGTGCCAGTAGTACCTATGGGACAGGGAGCGGCGAGCAGTACTTC.

The DNA of the CDR3 is TGTGCCAGCAGTTTCCTTGGGACAGGGAGATACGAGCAGTACTTC. It codes for CASSFLGTGRYEQYF. The J gene is TRBJ2-7, the V gene TRBV27; 9 positions match TRBD1. This CDR3 is built from 15 residues. Germline assignment: CDR1 MNHEY and CDR2 SMNVEV (reference sequence). Germline trimming cut 3 bases from V and 4 bases from J; bases unmatched to any gene: 7.

This clone was picked up one time. A junction end diverges from the germline sequence, so it may reflect a read error. The chain joins TRBV5-6 to TRBJ1-1; a weak D match, TRBD1 (6 bases). The CDR3 length is 13 residues. Per the germline V gene, CDR1 is SGHDT and CDR2 is YYEEEE. The CDR3 loop reads CASSLSGGADAFF. In nucleotides, the CDR3 is TGTGCCAGCAGCTTGTCGGGGGGCGCTGACGCTTTCTTT.

This clone was picked up a small number of times. This chain joins TRBV9 and TRBJ2-3; D possibly corresponds to TRBD2 (6 bases). The CDR3 spans 16 residues. The germline CDR1 and CDR2 sequences are SGDLS and YYNGEE. With 2 bases removed from V and 5 bases from J, the gap between germline ends came to 18 bases. The CDR3 DNA is TGTGCCAGCAGCGTGGGCGGCGGGGCGGCCCTAGATACGCAGTATTTT. Its translation: CASSVGGGAALDTQYF.

V is TRBV29-1 and J is TRBJ2-5; possible D gene TRBD1, 5 bases. Germline lookup yields CDR1 SQVTM and CDR2 ANQGSEA. V was pared by 4 bases and J by 0 bases, with 6 bases between. The CDR3 length is 12 residues. CDR3 nucleotides: TGCAGCGTTGGACAGAACCAAGAGACCCAGTACTTC. This encodes CSVGQNQETQYF. Full variable domain (rest looked up from reference TRBV29-1 and TRBJ2-5): SAVISQKPSRDICQRGTSLTIQCQVDSQVTMMFWYRQQPGQSLTLIATANQGSEATYESGFVIDKFPISRPNLTFSTLTVSNMSPEDSSIYLCSVGQNQETQYFGPGTRLLVL.

The chain carries TRBV7-2 and TRBJ2-3; the match to TRBD2 covers 7 bases. Trimming at V came to 4 bases and at J to 3 bases, leaving 13 bases not matched to a gene. In germline, CDR1 is SGHTA, CDR2 FQGNSA. The CDR3 runs 17 residues. CDR3: CASSSQPLVGGTDTQYF. As DNA, the CDR3 is TGTGCCAGCAGCTCGCAACCTTTAGTCGGGGGGACAGATACGCAGTATTTT. The full variable domain, completed using reference TRBV7-2 and TRBJ2-3, is GAGVSQSPSNKVTEKGKDVELRCDPISGHTALYWYRQSLGQGLEFLIYFQGNSAPDKSGLPSDRFSAERTGGSVSTLTIQRTQQEDSAVYLCASSSQPLVGGTDTQYFGPGTRLTVL.

The J gene is TRBJ2-1, the V gene TRBV10-3; 12 bases agree with TRBD2. In germline, CDR1 is ENHRY, CDR2 SYGVKD. CDR3 length: 16 amino acids. The V segment lost 5 bases and the J segment 7 bases; nucleotides outside the gene matches: 9. CDR3 DNA sequence: TGTGCCATCAGTATAACCGGGCTAGCGGGGGGGAATGAGCAGTTCTTC. This sequence encodes CAISITGLAGGNEQFF.

This sequence joins TRBV15 and TRBJ1-5; TRBD1 is a possible D gene (5 bases). Trimming pared 2 bases from V and 6 bases from J, leaving 17 bases between. The CDR3 has 16 amino acids. From germline, CDR1 is LNHNV and CDR2 YYDKDF (reference sequence). The CDR3 is CATSRSRPGGGQPQHF. Here the CDR3 DNA reads TGTGCCACCAGCAGATCCCGCCCCGGGGGAGGTCAGCCCCAGCATTTT.

The chain couples TRBV6-1 to TRBJ1-2, with 8 bases matching TRBD1. This CDR3 has 13 residues. Germline trimming cut 8 bases from V and 3 bases from J; bases unmatched to any gene: 5. Germline V gene lookup returns CDR1 MNHNS and CDR2 SASEGT. Here the CDR3 DNA reads TGTGCCAGCGCGGTGACAGGGGACTATGGCTACACCTTC. Amino acids: CASAVTGDYGYTF.

The chain joins TRBV5-1 to TRBJ2-1; 12 bases fit TRBD1. J lost 9 bases, V lost 4 bases, and 8 bases had no gene match. The V gene's germline CDR1 is SGHRS and CDR2 YFSETQ. The CDR3 is 15 amino acids. This chain's CDR3 is CASSHPGQGAGEQFF. In nucleotides, the CDR3 is TGCGCCAGCAGCCATCCGGGACAGGGGGCCGGTGAGCAGTTCTTC.

The CDR3 sequence is CASSPVYYEQYF. DNA for the CDR3: TGTGCCAGCAGTCCGGTATACTACGAGCAGTACTTC. The chain employs TRBV6-5 and TRBJ2-7; no clear D gene. Germline V gives CDR1 MNHEY, CDR2 SVGAGI. V was trimmed by 5 bases and J by 3 bases, leaving 8 bases between them. The CDR3 extends over 12 amino acids.